In this sample, the clone carrying this T cell receptor (beta chain) turned up a few times. Its antigen is unidentified. The data were obtained in a study of cytomegalovirus exposure and HLA in healthy donors. The CDR3 loop spans 13 amino acids. The V and J ends lost 5 bases and 3 bases respectively, with 5 bases between them. Germline V gene sequence: CDR1 MNHNS, CDR2 SASEGT. In the PCR, 60 Vbeta and 13 Jbeta primers were used. This table comes from immunoSEQ multiplex PCR, and its TCRdb copy is limited to in-frame clones, with some not included. The sample holds 150,000 to 160,000 clones, over 70% seen once. The study, taken as a whole, reports: The study flagged around 160 TCR beta chains as cytomegalovirus-associated.

The source material was PBMCs. This chain links TRBV6-1 with TRBJ2-6; D is undetermined. The TCR originated in a man under 40 in good health and CMV-seropositive. In DNA, the CDR3 is TGTGCCAGCAGTACGGGTGGGGCCAACGTCCTGACTTTC. It specifies CASSTGGANVLTF.